These 29 T cell receptor beta chains originate from one sample sequenced in a study of glioma-infiltrating T cells after dendritic cell vaccination. Here immunoSEQ multiplex PCR was the method, and the copy in TCRdb shows in-frame clones only, minus some. The sample shows fewer than 85,000 clones, approximately 80% of them seen only once. The sequences come from blood, collected before dendritic cell vaccination. Receptor source: a human donor with glioblastoma.

The V call is TRBV4-1, the J call TRBJ2-5; 16 bases fit TRBD2. CDR1 and CDR2 from the germline V gene are MGHRA and YSYEKL. With 4 bases clipped from V and 5 bases from J, the junction kept 7 bases outside the gene matches. This CDR3 is 17 amino acids long. The CDR3 DNA follows: TGCGCCAGCAGCCTCGAACCGGGACTAGCGGGAGGGGAGACCCAGTACTTC. Protein sequence: CASSLEPGLAGGETQYF.

The chain combines TRBV18 with TRBJ1-2, with TRBD1 matching 7 bases. CDR1 KGHSH and CDR2 LQKENI come from the germline V gene. V lost 8 bases, J lost 2 bases, and 8 bases stayed unmatched. CDR3 length: 14 residues. CDR3 bases: TGTGCCAGCCGGACAGGAGGGTTAAACTATGGCTACACCTTC. Amino acid sequence: CASRTGGLNYGYTF.

The chain is built from TRBV19 and TRBJ2-1; unclear D gene. Germline-derived CDR1 and CDR2 are LNHDA and SQIVND (reference sequence). Trimming shortened V by 2 bases and J by 8 bases, and 10 bases separated the two germline ends. CDR3 length: 13 residues. CDR3 bases: TGTGCCAGTAGTATAAAGGTAGCTTATGAGCAGTTCTTC. Its protein is CASSIKVAYEQFF.

This clone was observed once. The J gene is TRBJ2-7, the V gene TRBV7-9, with 7 bases matching TRBD1. The CDR3 runs 14 residues. CDR1 and CDR2 from the germline V gene are SEHNR and FQNEAQ (reference sequence). The J segment lost 4 bases and the V segment lost 4 bases, leaving 7 bases of the junction unmatched. CDR3 nucleotides: TGTGCCAGCAGCTCCCCGGGACAGAATTACGAGCAGTACGTC. Encoded protein: CASSSPGQNYEQYV.

A single count supports this clone. This chain joins TRBV5-8 and TRBJ1-5; possibly TRBD1 for D (5 bases). The CDR3 loop spans 15 amino acids. Germline lookup yields CDR1 SGHTS and CDR2 YDEGEE. Trimming cost V 0 bases and J 7 bases, with 14 bases left between them. The CDR3 bases are TGTGCCAGCAGCTTGGAAGGGGAGGAATCCCAGCCCCAGCATTTT. Protein: CASSLEGEESQPQHF.

The chain links TRBV19 to TRBJ1-5; tentative D call: TRBD1 (6 bases). The CDR3 is 14 residues long. Germline V CDR1 and CDR2: LNHDA, SQIVND (reference sequence). V was pared by 3 bases and J by 7 bases, with 13 bases between. The CDR3 is CASSISAGDQPQHF. The CDR3 DNA sequence: TGTGCCAGTAGTATTTCCGCAGGGGACCAGCCCCAGCATTTT.

The chain is built from TRBV19 and TRBJ2-5, with TRBD2 as a possible D gene (6 bases). Germline lookup yields CDR1 LNHDA and CDR2 SQIVND (reference sequence). The V end lost 3 bases, the J end lost 5 bases, and 7 bases lay between the germline ends. The CDR3 consists of 12 residues. Here the CDR3 DNA reads TGTGCCAGTAGTATCCGGGGGGAGACCCAGTACTTC. This codes for CASSIRGETQYF.

As to this clone: The sample carries other DNA sequences with the same CDR3. The DNA of the CDR3 is TGTGCCAGCAGTTACTCCGGCAGGGGTCGAACACCCCTCCACTTT. Protein product: CASSYSGRGRTPLHF. The chain employs TRBV6-5 and TRBJ1-6; D is possibly TRBD1 (6 bases). Germline CDR1 reads MNHEY; CDR2 reads SVGAGI. V shed 0 bases and J shed 11 bases, with 14 bases lying between them. This CDR3 spans 15 amino acids.

The genes are TRBV5-4 and TRBJ2-5, with D uncertain. Germline V gives CDR1 SGHNT, CDR2 YYREEE (reference sequence). The CDR3 length is 14 residues. Trimming left V 1 base short and J 2 bases short, with 9 bases between. The CDR3 protein is CASSLNSRQETQYF. The DNA for the CDR3 is TGTGCCAGCAGCTTGAACTCGAGGCAAGAGACCCAGTACTTC.

V usage is TRBV6-1 and J usage is TRBJ2-4; 7 positions agree with TRBD2. J lost 4 bases, V lost 3 bases, and 3 bases had no gene match. Looked up from germline, CDR1 is MNHNS and CDR2 is SASEGT. The CDR3 totals 14 residues. The CDR3 nucleotides read TGTGCCAGCAGTGAGGGAGGGAGTAAAAACATTCAGTACTTC. Encoded protein: CASSEGGSKNIQYF.

The chain combines TRBV18 with TRBJ1-5; D gene uncertain. Germline lookup yields CDR1 KGHSH and CDR2 LQKENI. V gave up 5 bases and J gave up 2 bases, with 10 bases separating them. This CDR3 is built from 14 residues. The CDR3 sequence: CASSSSVGNQPQHF. The CDR3 nucleotides read TGTGCCAGCTCATCCTCCGTCGGCAATCAGCCCCAGCATTTT. The whole variable domain, filled in from reference TRBV18 and TRBJ1-5, reads NAGVMQNPRHLVRRRGQEARLRCSPMKGHSHVYWYRQLPEEGLKFMVYLQKENIIDESGMPKERFSAEFPKEGPSILRIQQVVRGDSAAYFCASSSSVGNQPQHFGDGTRLSIL.

This sequence joins TRBV9 and TRBJ1-1, with 10 bases identical to TRBD1. The CDR3 contains 17 residues. V trimming: 3 bases; J trimming: 0 bases; junction bases outside the gene matches: 8. Germline loops: CDR1 SGDLS, CDR2 YYNGEE. The DNA of the CDR3 is TGTGCCAGCAGCGCCCGATCGGGACAGGGGATGAACACTGAAGCTTTCTTT. This gives the protein CASSARSGQGMNTEAFF.

This clone is categorized as medium-sized. The chain recombines TRBV2 with TRBJ1-4; D unresolved. The CDR3 loop spans 11 amino acids. The germline V and J ends were trimmed by 4 bases and 11 bases, with 8 bases remaining between them. Per germline, CDR1 SNHLY and CDR2 FYNNEI. In nucleotides, the CDR3 is TGTGCCAGCAGTGTTACGAGGAAACTGTTTTTT. Translated, it gives CASSVTRKLFF. Variable domain in full (rest from reference TRBV2 and TRBJ1-4): EPEVTQTPSHQVTQMGQEVILRCVPISNHLYFYWYRQILGQKVEFLVSFYNNEISEKSEIFDDQFSVERPDGSNFTLKIRSTKLEDSAMYFCASSVTRKLFFGSGTQLSVL.

The rearrangement uses TRBV6-5 and TRBJ1-1; TRBD1 might be the D (6 bases). Germline CDR1 reads MNHEY; CDR2 reads SVGAGI. V lost 6 bases and J 7 bases, leaving 21 bases between the germline ends. CDR3 length: 15 residues. This chain's CDR3 is CASSPPGGSYLEAFF. The CDR3 bases are TGTGCCAGCAGCCCCCCGGGGGGCAGTTACCTTGAAGCTTTCTTT.

This rearrangement joins TRBV29-1 to TRBJ2-2; tentative D call: TRBD2 (6 bases). The CDR3 consists of 14 residues. Germline V gene data show CDR1 as SQVTM and CDR2 as ANQGSEA. V lost 6 bases and J lost 0, with 11 bases in between. This chain's CDR3 is CSVRGTSNTGELFF. CDR3 DNA sequence: TGCAGCGTCCGGGGGACCTCGAACACCGGGGAGCTGTTTTTT.

This clone has only one observation. This chain uses TRBV27 with TRBJ2-2, with a tentative D call TRBD2 (5 bases). Germline V gene data show CDR1 as MNHEY and CDR2 as SMNVEV (reference sequence). V gave up 3 bases and J gave up 5 bases, with 16 bases separating them. The CDR3 runs 16 residues. CDR3: CASSFTRRLGTGELFF. CDR3 in DNA: TGTGCCAGCAGTTTTACCCGGAGGCTAGGTACCGGGGAGCTGTTTTTT.

The V and J genes are TRBV7-9 and TRBJ2-5, with 7 bases fitting TRBD1. V lost 3 bases and J lost 0; bases outside the gene matches: 4. CDR3 length: 15 amino acids. The V gene's germline CDR1 is SEHNR and CDR2 FQNEAQ (reference sequence). This chain's CDR3 is CASSFDRVNQETQYF. The CDR3 DNA sequence: TGTGCCAGCAGCTTCGACAGGGTAAACCAAGAGACCCAGTACTTC.

The rearrangement links TRBV5-6 to TRBJ1-2; weak D call: TRBD1 (6 bases). The germline V gene encodes CDR1 SGHDT and CDR2 YYEEEE. Trimming left V 4 bases short and J 4 bases short, with 29 bases between. The CDR3 runs to 19 residues. The CDR3, as DNA: TGTGCCAGCAGCCCTACCGCTACAGGGTTCGGTGGGCGAAGCTATGGCTACACCTTC. Its translation is CASSPTATGFGGRSYGYTF.

The genes are TRBV27 and TRBJ1-2; tentatively, D is TRBD1 (6 bases). The CDR3 consists of 13 residues. Germline assignment: CDR1 MNHEY and CDR2 SMNVEV (reference sequence). The V and J ends lost 6 bases and 4 bases respectively, with 12 bases between them. The CDR3 sequence: CASSPGTTYGYTF. CDR3 bases: TGTGCCAGCAGCCCGGGGACAACCTATGGCTACACCTTC.

This chain links TRBV19 with TRBJ1-1; D is undetermined. The V end lost 5 bases, the J end lost 1 base, and 8 bases lay between the germline ends. The CDR3 runs to 13 residues. Germline CDR1 reads LNHDA; CDR2 reads SQIVND (reference sequence). CDR3 residues: CASSRTKNTEAFF. Here the CDR3 DNA reads TGTGCCAGTAGTCGAACTAAGAACACTGAAGCTTTCTTT.

The chain has TRBV4-2 and TRBJ1-2; the D gene is possibly TRBD1 (6 bases). This CDR3 region has 16 residues. Germline lookup yields CDR1 LGHNA and CDR2 YNFKEQ. Trimming stripped 0 bases from V and 5 bases from J, with 16 bases between. This chain's CDR3 is CASSQEMTGTLYGYTF. The CDR3 bases are TGTGCCAGCAGCCAAGAGATGACAGGAACACTATATGGCTACACCTTC.

The V and J genes are TRBV6-1 and TRBJ2-2; 8 nucleotides line up with TRBD2. Germline V gene sequence: CDR1 MNHNS, CDR2 SASEGT. This CDR3 contains 15 residues. Germline trimming cut 8 bases from V and 9 bases from J; bases unmatched to any gene: 14. The CDR3 DNA reads as TGTGCCAGCGCGGGGGGAGAGACCGGCCGCAGGGAGCTGTTTTTT. As protein: CASAGGETGRRELFF.

The CDR3 coding sequence is TGTGCCAGCAGCTTAGATTTCGAGCTATCCACCTTC. It yields the protein CASSLDFELSTF. V gene TRBV11-2 combines with J gene TRBJ1-2; D is unresolved. Per the germline V gene, CDR1 is SGHAT and CDR2 is FQNNGV. The CDR3 is made up of 12 amino acids. V dropped 0 bases and J dropped 13 bases, with 12 bases sitting between them.

This CDR3 is CSHRAGAYNEQFF. CDR3 coding DNA: TGCAGCCACAGGGCGGGAGCATACAATGAGCAGTTCTTC. This chain links TRBV29-1 with TRBJ2-1; D might be TRBD2 (7 bases). In germline, CDR1 is SQVTM, CDR2 ANQGSEA. The V end lost 8 bases, the J end lost 4 bases, and 15 bases lay between the germline ends. The CDR3 is made up of 13 amino acids.

This chain uses TRBV10-3 with TRBJ2-3; TRBD1 might be the D (6 bases). Trimming took 7 bases from V and 2 from J, leaving 13 bases between them. The CDR3 extends over 14 amino acids. Per germline, CDR1 ENHRY and CDR2 SYGVKD. This chain's CDR3 is CAITQGDPTDTQYF. In DNA, the CDR3 is TGTGCCATCACACAGGGAGACCCCACAGATACGCAGTATTTT.

The chain uses TRBV6-1 and TRBJ1-1; 9 nucleotides agree with TRBD1. The CDR3 sequence is 15 residues long. The germline CDR1 and CDR2 sequences are MNHNS and SASEGT. V trimming: 6 bases; J trimming: 4 bases; junction bases outside the gene matches: 9. CDR3 DNA sequence: TGTGCCAGCAGCCTCCCGGGGACAGGGATCACTGAAGCTTTCTTT. Protein product: CASSLPGTGITEAFF.

The chain's CDR3 is CASSQSTQGAGTEAFF. The CDR3 nucleotides read TGCGCCAGCAGCCAATCAACTCAGGGGGCCGGCACTGAAGCTTTCTTT. This chain joins TRBV4-1 and TRBJ1-1; 8 bases line up with TRBD1. The CDR3 is 16 residues long. Germline CDR1 is MGHRA and CDR2 is YSYEKL. V trimming: 2 bases; J trimming: 4 bases; junction bases outside the gene matches: 9.

The chain uses TRBV2 and TRBJ2-1; a possible D gene is TRBD1 (6 bases). Germline V gene data show CDR1 as SNHLY and CDR2 as FYNNEI. Trimming cost V 1 base and J 9 bases, with 13 bases left between them. The CDR3 runs 14 residues. In DNA form, the CDR3 reads TGTGCCAGCAGTGAAGGCAGGGGTATCGTTGAGCAGTTCTTC. Its translation is CASSEGRGIVEQFF.

The sample holds one count of this clone. The rearrangement uses TRBV7-2 and TRBJ2-1; the match to TRBD2 covers 11 bases. The CDR3 loop spans 16 amino acids. Germline CDR1 SGHTA, CDR2 FQGNSA. Trimming took 4 bases from V and 8 from J; bases not matched to a gene: 10. This CDR3 reads CASSSRGTSGKDEQFF. The CDR3 coding sequence is TGTGCCAGCAGCTCTCGCGGGACTAGCGGCAAAGATGAGCAGTTCTTC.